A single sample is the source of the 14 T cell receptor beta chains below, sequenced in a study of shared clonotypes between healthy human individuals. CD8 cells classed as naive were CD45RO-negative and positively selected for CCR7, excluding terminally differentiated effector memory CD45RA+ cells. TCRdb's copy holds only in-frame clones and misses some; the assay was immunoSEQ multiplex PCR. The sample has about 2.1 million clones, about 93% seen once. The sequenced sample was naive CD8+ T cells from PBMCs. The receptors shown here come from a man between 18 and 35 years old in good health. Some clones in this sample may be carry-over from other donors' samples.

The CDR3: CASTHEGNTEAFF. The CDR3 nucleotides are TGTGCCAGCACCCATGAAGGGAACACTGAAGCTTTCTTT. The rearrangement links TRBV16 to TRBJ1-1; unclear D gene. Germline V gene data show CDR1 as KGHSY and CDR2 as FQNENV. CDR3 length: 13 amino acids. V lost 7 bases and J 1 base, leaving 10 bases between the germline ends.

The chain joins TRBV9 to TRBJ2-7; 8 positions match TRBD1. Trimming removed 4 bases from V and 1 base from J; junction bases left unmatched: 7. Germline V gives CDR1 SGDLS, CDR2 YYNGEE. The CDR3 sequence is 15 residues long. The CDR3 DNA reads TGTGCCAGCAGCCCAGACAGGGGCCTTTCCTACGAGCAGTACTTC. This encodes CASSPDRGLSYEQYF.

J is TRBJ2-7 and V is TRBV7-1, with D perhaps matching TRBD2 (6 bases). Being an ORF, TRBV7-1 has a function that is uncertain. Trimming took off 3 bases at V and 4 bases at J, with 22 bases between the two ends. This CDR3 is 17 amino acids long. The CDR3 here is CASSSPPSRRDLYEQYF. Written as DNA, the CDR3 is TGTGCCAGCAGCTCCCCTCCAAGCAGGCGGGACCTATACGAGCAGTACTTC.

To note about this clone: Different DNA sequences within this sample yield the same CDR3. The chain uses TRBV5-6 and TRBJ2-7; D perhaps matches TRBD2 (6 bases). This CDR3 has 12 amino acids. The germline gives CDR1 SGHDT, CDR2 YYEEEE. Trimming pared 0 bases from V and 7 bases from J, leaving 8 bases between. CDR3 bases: TGTGCCAGCAGCTTGGCAGGGAGGGAGCAGTACTTC. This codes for CASSLAGREQYF.

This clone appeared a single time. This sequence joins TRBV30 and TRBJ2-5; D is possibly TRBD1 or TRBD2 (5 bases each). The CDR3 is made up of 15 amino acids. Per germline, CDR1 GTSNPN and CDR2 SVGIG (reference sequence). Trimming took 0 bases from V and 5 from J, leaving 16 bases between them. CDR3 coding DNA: TGTGCCTGGAGTGTCGGGACCAGGCAGCTGGAGACCCAGTACTTC. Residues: CAWSVGTRQLETQYF. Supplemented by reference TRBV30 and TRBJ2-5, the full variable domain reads SQTIHQWPATLVQPVGSPLSLECTVEGTSNPNLYWYRQAAGRGLQLLFYSVGIGQISSEVPQNLSASRPQDRQFILSSKKLLLSDSGFYLCAWSVGTRQLETQYFGPGTRLLVL.

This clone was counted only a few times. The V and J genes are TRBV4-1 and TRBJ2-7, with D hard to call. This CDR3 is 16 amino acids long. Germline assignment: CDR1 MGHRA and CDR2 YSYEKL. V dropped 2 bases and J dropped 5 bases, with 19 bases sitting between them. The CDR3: CASSQIKVVPLHEQYF. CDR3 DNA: TGCGCCAGCAGCCAAATAAAGGTAGTTCCACTACACGAGCAGTACTTC.

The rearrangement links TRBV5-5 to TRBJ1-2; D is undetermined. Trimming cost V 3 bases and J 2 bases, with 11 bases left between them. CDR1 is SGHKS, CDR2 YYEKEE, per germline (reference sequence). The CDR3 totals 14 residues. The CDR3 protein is CASSSPDQNYGYTF. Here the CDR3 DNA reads TGTGCCAGCAGCTCGCCTGACCAGAACTATGGCTACACCTTC.

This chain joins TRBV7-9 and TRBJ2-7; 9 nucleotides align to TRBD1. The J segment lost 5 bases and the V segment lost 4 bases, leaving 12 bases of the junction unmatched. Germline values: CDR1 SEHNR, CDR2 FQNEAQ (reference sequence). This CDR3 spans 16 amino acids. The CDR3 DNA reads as TGTGCCAGCAGCTGGCGGGCCGGGACAGGGAAAGACGAGCAGTACTTC. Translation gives CASSWRAGTGKDEQYF.

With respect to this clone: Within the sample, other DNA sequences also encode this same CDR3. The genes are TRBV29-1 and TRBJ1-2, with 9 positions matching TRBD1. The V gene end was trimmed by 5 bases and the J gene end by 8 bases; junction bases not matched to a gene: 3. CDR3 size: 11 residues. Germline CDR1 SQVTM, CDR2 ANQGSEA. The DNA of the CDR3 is TGCAGCGTTCGGACAGGGGAGGGCTACACCTTC. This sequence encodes CSVRTGEGYTF.

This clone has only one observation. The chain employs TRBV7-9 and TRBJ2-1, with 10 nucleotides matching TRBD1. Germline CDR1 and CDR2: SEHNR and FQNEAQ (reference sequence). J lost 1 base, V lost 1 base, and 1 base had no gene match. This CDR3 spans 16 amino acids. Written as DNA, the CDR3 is TGTGCCAGCAGCTTAGGACAGGGGGCGTCCTACAATGAGCAGTTCTTC. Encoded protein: CASSLGQGASYNEQFF.

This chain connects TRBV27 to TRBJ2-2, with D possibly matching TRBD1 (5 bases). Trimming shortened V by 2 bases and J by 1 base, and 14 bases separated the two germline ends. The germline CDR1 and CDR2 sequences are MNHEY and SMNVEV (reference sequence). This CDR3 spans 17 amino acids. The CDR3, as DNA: TGTGCCAGCAGTTTACTTAGGTGGCAGGGGAACACCGGGGAGCTGTTTTTT. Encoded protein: CASSLLRWQGNTGELFF.

In DNA, the CDR3 is TGCGCCAGCAGCTCGGGCCCGAACCAAGAGACCCAGTACTTC. It specifies CASSSGPNQETQYF. The chain links TRBV5-1 to TRBJ2-5; no reliable D call. Trimming pared 3 bases from V and 0 bases from J, leaving 9 bases between. The CDR3 covers 14 residues. The germline V gene has CDR1 SGHRS and CDR2 YFSETQ.

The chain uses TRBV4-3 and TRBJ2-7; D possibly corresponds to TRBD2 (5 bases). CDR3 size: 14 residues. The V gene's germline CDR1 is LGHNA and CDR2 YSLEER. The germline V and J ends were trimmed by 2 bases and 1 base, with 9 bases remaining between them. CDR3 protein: CASSQPGVSYEQYF. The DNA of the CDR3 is TGCGCCAGCAGCCAACCCGGGGTGTCCTACGAGCAGTACTTC.

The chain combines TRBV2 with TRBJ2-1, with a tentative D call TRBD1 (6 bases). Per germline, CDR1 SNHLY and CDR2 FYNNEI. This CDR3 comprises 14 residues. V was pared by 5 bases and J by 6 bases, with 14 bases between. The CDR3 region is CASSTQMDSNEQFF. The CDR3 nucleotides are TGTGCCAGCAGTACTCAAATGGACAGCAATGAGCAGTTCTTC.